This T cell receptor (beta chain) came from a study of T cell responses to AZD1222 COVID-19 vaccine. The wider study: Doses given second, at about 4 or about 12 weeks, were pooled. Findings and caveats of the study: Among the donors, most were white British and more were female, and clonal diversity was possibly underestimated. Spike-wide vaccine-associated CD4 TCRs dominated at 160-218 and 743-854. Only five to seven AZD1222 recipients were seropositive at baseline.

This table comes from immunoSEQ multiplex PCR, and its TCRdb copy is limited to in-frame clones, with some not included. The sample carries roughly 150,000 clones, about 89% recorded once. Germline V gene sequence: CDR1 MNHEY, CDR2 SMNVEV (reference sequence). This CDR3 region has 14 residues. The ends lost 2 bases at V and 7 bases at J; junction bases unmatched: 7. As for this clone: Its antigen remains unknown.

The chain has TRBV27 and TRBJ1-1; TRBD1 agrees at 7 bases. The clonotype originates from an adult in good health. The specimen comprised peripheral blood, sampled on day 0 of AZD1222 vaccination. The CDR3 nucleotides are TGTGCCAGCAGTTTAAGGACAGGCGAGGGTGAAGCTTTCTTT. Translation gives CASSLRTGEGEAFF.